Shown below are 15 T cell receptor beta chains from a single sample sequenced in a study of blood T cell repertoires in COVID-19 (dated by TCRdb to about 2020). Library prep was done by the immunoSEQ multiplex PCR assay. Held by TCRdb, this immuneACCESS table contains in-frame sequences only and omits some clones. Under half of the omission traces to an unresolved V gene where checked; the cause of the rest is unknown. Here the sample has over 70,000 clones; around 82% occur a single time. The top ten hold around 27% of the sample. The specimen was peripheral blood. Receptor source: a human donor in a cohort sampled during active COVID-19.

This clone was recorded a few times. The CDR3 is CASSRRSGGGEQYF. The CDR3 nucleotides are TGTGCCAGCTCACGGAGGTCCGGAGGAGGCGAGCAGTACTTC. The rearrangement joins TRBV18 to TRBJ2-7, with TRBD2 as a possible D gene (5 bases). The CDR3 totals 14 residues. Germline V lookup: CDR1 KGHSH, CDR2 LQKENI. V lost 4 bases, J lost 6 bases, and 16 bases lay in between.

The genes are TRBV7-2 and TRBJ2-3; 9 positions agree with TRBD1. J was trimmed by 1 base and V by 3 bases; bases with no gene match: 5. The length of the CDR3 is 16 residues. The germline CDR1 and CDR2 sequences are SGHTA and FQGNSA. The CDR3 coding sequence is TGTGCCAGCAGCTTCACCGGGACAGGGCGCACAGATACGCAGTATTTT. Translation gives CASSFTGTGRTDTQYF.

The V and J genes are TRBV3-1 (or the pseudogene TRBV3-2) and TRBJ1-4; 9 bases match TRBD1. From germline, CDR1 is LGHDT and CDR2 YNNKEL (reference sequence). With V trimmed by 3 bases and J by 8 bases, 10 bases remained unmatched. The CDR3 is 16 residues long. This chain's CDR3 is CASSQTQGARREKLFF. CDR3 nucleotide sequence: TGTGCCAGCAGCCAGACACAGGGGGCGCGGAGGGAAAAACTGTTTTTT.

The table lists this clone with a count of one. The V and J genes are TRBV5-1 and TRBJ2-7, with 9 bases fitting TRBD2. Germline V gene sequence: CDR1 SGHRS, CDR2 YFSETQ. CDR3 length equals 14 residues. Germline trimming cut 2 bases from V and 2 bases from J; bases unmatched to any gene: 2. This CDR3 reads CASSLSGGTYEQYF. In DNA form, the CDR3 reads TGCGCCAGCAGCTTAAGCGGGGGGACCTACGAGCAGTACTTC.

V and J are TRBV3-1 (or the pseudogene TRBV3-2) and TRBJ1-5; no firm D call. The germline V and J ends were trimmed by 5 bases and 4 bases, with 9 bases remaining between them. The CDR3 is 13 amino acids. Germline V gene data show CDR1 as LGHDT and CDR2 as YNNKEL (reference sequence). The CDR3 DNA reads TGTGCCAGCAGCTATACAGTTAATCAGCCCCAGCATTTT. This sequence encodes CASSYTVNQPQHF.

J is TRBJ2-1 and V is TRBV24-1, with TRBD1 matching over 10 bases. In germline, CDR1 is KGHDR, CDR2 SFDVKD. Germline trimming cut 4 bases from V and 6 bases from J; bases unmatched to any gene: 2. This CDR3 comprises 14 residues. CDR3 region: CATSDRTGGNEQFF. In DNA form, the CDR3 reads TGTGCCACCAGTGACAGGACAGGGGGCAATGAGCAGTTCTTC.

This rearrangement joins TRBV5-5 to TRBJ2-7; the D gene is possibly TRBD1 (6 bases). The germline V gene encodes CDR1 SGHKS and CDR2 YYEKEE (reference sequence). The CDR3 runs to 13 residues. With 3 bases removed from V and 5 bases from J, the gap between germline ends came to 12 bases. CDR3 sequence: CASSSGQRDEQYF. The CDR3 nucleotides are TGTGCCAGCAGCTCGGGACAAAGGGACGAGCAGTACTTC.

The V gene is TRBV10-3, the J gene TRBJ1-4, with D perhaps TRBD1 (6 bases). CDR3 length: 14 residues. Germline-derived CDR1 and CDR2 are ENHRY and SYGVKD. Trimming cost V 6 bases and J 3 bases, with 11 bases left between them. The CDR3 here is CAISPAGANEKLFF. The CDR3 DNA is TGTGCCATCAGCCCGGCAGGGGCTAATGAAAAACTGTTTTTT.

The chain couples TRBV9 to TRBJ2-2; TRBD2 might be the D (5 bases). The CDR3 is 16 residues long. CDR1 and CDR2 (germline): SGDLS, YYNGEE. The V end lost 4 bases, the J end lost 3 bases, and 16 bases lay between the germline ends. As DNA, the CDR3 is TGTGCCAGCAGCTCAGCCCGGGAAAGAGACACCGGGGAGCTGTTTTTT. Protein sequence: CASSSARERDTGELFF.

The V and J genes are TRBV10-2 and TRBJ1-5, with 7 nucleotides matching TRBD1. Germline V gene sequence: CDR1 WSHSY, CDR2 SAAADI. V lost 4 bases, J lost 4 bases, and 1 base stayed unmatched. The CDR3 totals 13 residues. The CDR3 DNA sequence: TGCGCCAGCAGTGTGACAGGGAATCAGCCCCAGCATTTT. Residues: CASSVTGNQPQHF.

The chain is built from TRBV7-9 and TRBJ2-3; D uncertain. This CDR3 spans 8 amino acids. In germline, CDR1 is SEHNR, CDR2 FQNEAQ (reference sequence). V was pared by 11 bases and J by 6 bases, with 3 bases between. CDR3 DNA: TGTGCCGGCGATACGCAGTATTTT. This gives the protein CAGDTQYF.

The CDR3 DNA reads as TGCGCCAGCAGCTTGATAGGAGGGGACACTGAAGCTTTCTTT. Amino acids: CASSLIGGDTEAFF. J is TRBJ1-1 and V is TRBV5-1; perhaps TRBD1 as D (5 bases). The V end lost 1 base, the J end lost 3 bases, and 10 bases lay between the germline ends. The germline V gene encodes CDR1 SGHRS and CDR2 YFSETQ. CDR3 length equals 14 residues.

The chain joins TRBV4-1 to TRBJ2-5, with TRBD2 as a possible D gene (5 bases). Deletions cut 1 base from V and 8 bases from J, with 17 bases between. CDR3 size: 15 residues. CDR1 is MGHRA, CDR2 YSYEKL, per germline. The CDR3 reads CASSQGPGLATTQYF. The CDR3 DNA reads as TGCGCCAGCAGCCAAGGCCCCGGACTTGCTACAACCCAGTACTTC.

This clone showed up just once. The chain joins TRBV10-3 to TRBJ1-1, with D possibly matching TRBD1 (6 bases). CDR1 and CDR2 from the germline V gene are ENHRY and SYGVKD. The CDR3 loop spans 14 amino acids. Trimming pared 2 bases from V and 6 bases from J, leaving 13 bases between. The CDR3 loop is CAISEIADRPEAFF. For the CDR3, the DNA is TGTGCCATCAGTGAGATTGCGGACAGACCTGAAGCTTTCTTT.

This chain uses TRBV29-1 with TRBJ2-3; tentatively, D is TRBD1 (8 bases). Trimming shortened V by 7 bases and J by 2 bases, and 22 bases separated the two germline ends. Per germline, CDR1 SQVTM and CDR2 ANQGSEA. The CDR3 has 16 residues. CDR3 protein: CSGRTGRGGYTDTQYF. The CDR3 nucleotides are TGCAGCGGACGGACAGGGAGGGGAGGGTACACAGATACGCAGTATTTT.